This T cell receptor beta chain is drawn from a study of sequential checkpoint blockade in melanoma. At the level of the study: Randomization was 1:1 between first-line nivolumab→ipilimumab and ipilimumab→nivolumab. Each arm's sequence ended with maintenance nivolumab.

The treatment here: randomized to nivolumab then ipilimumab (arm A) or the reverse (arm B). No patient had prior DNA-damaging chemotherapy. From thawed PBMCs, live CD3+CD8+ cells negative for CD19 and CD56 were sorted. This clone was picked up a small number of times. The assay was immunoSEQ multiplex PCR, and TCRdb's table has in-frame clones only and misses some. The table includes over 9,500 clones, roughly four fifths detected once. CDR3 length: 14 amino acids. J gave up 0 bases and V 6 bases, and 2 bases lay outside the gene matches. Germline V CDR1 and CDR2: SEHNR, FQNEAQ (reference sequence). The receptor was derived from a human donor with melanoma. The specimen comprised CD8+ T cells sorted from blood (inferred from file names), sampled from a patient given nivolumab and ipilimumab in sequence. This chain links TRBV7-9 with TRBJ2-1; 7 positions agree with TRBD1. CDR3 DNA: TGTGCCAGCAGTCGGGACAGCTCCTACAATGAGCAGTTCTTC. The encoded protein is CASSRDSSYNEQFF.